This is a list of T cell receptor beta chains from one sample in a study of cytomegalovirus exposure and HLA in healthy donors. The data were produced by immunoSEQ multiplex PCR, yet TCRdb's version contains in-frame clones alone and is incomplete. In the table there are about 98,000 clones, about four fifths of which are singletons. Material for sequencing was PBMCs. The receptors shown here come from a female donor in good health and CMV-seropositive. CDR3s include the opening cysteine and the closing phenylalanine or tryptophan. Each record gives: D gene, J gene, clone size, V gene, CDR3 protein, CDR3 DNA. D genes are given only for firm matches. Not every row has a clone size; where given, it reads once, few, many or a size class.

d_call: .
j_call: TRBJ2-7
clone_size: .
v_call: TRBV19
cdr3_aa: CASSSGYEQYF
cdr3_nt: TGTGCCAGTAGTTCAGGCTACGAGCAGTACTTC

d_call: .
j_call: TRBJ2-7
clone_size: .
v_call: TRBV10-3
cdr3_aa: CAIEAGESSYEQYF
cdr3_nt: TGTGCCATCGAGGCAGGGGAGTCGTCCTACGAGCAGTACTTC

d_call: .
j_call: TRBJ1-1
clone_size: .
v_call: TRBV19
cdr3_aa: CASSINRDNTEAFF
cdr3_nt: TGTGCCAGTAGTATCAACAGGGATAACACTGAAGCTTTCTTT

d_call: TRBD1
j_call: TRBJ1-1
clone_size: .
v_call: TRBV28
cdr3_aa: CASSLTTGGWNTEAFF
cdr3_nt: TGTGCCAGCAGTTTAACCACAGGGGGTTGGAACACTGAAGCTTTCTTT

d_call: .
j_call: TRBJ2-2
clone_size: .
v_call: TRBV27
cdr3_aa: CASSLGQSTGELFF
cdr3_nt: TGTGCCAGCAGTTTAGGACAGAGCACCGGGGAGCTGTTTTTT

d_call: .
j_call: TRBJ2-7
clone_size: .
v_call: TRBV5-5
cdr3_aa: CASSLADGGSWLYEQYF
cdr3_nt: TGTGCCAGCAGCTTGGCCGACGGAGGAAGTTGGCTCTACGAGCAGTACTTC

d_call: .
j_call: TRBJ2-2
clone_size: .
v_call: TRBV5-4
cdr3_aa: CASSPEVNTGELFF
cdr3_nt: TGTGCCAGCAGCCCCGAGGTGAACACCGGGGAGCTGTTTTTT

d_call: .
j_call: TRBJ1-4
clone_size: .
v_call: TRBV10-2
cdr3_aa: CASSGGQAEKLFF
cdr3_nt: TGCGCCAGCAGTGGGGGACAAGCTGAAAAACTGTTTTTT

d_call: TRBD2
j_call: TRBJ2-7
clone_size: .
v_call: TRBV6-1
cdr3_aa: CASSELAGSYYEQYF
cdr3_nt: TGTGCCAGCAGTGAACTAGCGGGGTCGTACTACGAGCAGTACTTC

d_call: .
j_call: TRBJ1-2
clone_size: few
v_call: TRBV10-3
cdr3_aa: CAISDVRANGYTF
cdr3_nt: TGTGCCATCAGTGATGTCAGAGCGAATGGCTACACCTTC

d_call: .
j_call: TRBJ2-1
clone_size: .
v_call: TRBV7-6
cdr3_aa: CASSLELTSDSYNEQFF
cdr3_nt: TGTGCCAGCAGCTTAGAGTTGACTAGTGACTCCTACAATGAGCAGTTCTTC

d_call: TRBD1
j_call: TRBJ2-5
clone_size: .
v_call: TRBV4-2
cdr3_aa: CACSQRGQGIQETQYF
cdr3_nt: TGTGCCTGCAGCCAACGGGGACAGGGGATCCAAGAGACCCAGTACTTC

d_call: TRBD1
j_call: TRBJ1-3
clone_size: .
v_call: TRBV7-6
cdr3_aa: CASSEGTGGFGNTIYF
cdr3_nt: TGTGCCAGCAGCGAAGGGACAGGGGGCTTTGGAAACACCATATATTTT

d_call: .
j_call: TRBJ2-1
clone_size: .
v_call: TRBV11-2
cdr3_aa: CASRDPAGWKVNEQFF
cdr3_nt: TGTGCCAGCAGGGACCCGGCAGGGTGGAAGGTCAATGAGCAGTTCTTC

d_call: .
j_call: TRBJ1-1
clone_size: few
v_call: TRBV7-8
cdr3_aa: CASSPTAGDTMNTEAFF
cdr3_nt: TGTGCCAGCAGCCCAACAGCAGGGGATACCATGAACACTGAAGCTTTCTTT

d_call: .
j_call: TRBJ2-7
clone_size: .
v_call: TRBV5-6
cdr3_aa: CASSPQVGEQYF
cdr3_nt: TGTGCCAGCAGCCCCCAGGTCGGCGAGCAGTACTTC

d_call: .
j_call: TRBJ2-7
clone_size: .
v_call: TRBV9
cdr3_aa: CASSHYPESHEQYF
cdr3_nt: TGTGCCAGCAGCCATTACCCGGAGTCCCACGAGCAGTACTTC

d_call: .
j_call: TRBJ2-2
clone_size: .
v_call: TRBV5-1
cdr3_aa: CASSSLRGGAYTGELFF
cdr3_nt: TGCGCCAGCAGCTCCCTACGAGGAGGGGCATACACCGGGGAGCTGTTTTTT

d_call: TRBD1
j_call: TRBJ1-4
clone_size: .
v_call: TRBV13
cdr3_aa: CASSADRAANEKLFF
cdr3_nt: TGTGCCAGCAGCGCAGACAGGGCAGCTAATGAAAAACTGTTTTTT

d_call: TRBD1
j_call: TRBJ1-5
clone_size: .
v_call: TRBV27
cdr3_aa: CASSSGTGPAGNQPQHF
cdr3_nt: TGTGCCAGCAGCTCCGGGACAGGCCCCGCGGGCAATCAGCCCCAGCATTTT

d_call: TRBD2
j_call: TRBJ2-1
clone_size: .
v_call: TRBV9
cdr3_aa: CASSAAGGQYNEQFF
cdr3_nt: TGTGCCAGCAGCGCCGCGGGGGGGCAATACAATGAGCAGTTCTTC

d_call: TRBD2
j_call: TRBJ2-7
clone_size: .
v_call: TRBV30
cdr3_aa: CAWTHFSGRADEQYF
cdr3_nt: TGTGCCTGGACCCATTTTAGCGGGAGGGCCGACGAGCAGTACTTC

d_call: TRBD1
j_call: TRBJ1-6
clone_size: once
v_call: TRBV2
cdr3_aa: CASRGTLGQGSTPLHF
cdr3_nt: TGTGCCAGCAGGGGAACCTTAGGACAGGGGAGTACACCCCTCCACTTT

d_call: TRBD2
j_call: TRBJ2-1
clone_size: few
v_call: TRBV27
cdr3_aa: CASSVVAGVHEQFF
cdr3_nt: TGTGCCAGCAGTGTGGTAGCGGGAGTACATGAGCAGTTCTTC

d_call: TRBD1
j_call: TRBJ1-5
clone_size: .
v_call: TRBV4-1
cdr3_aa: CASSQALGTGFNQPQHF
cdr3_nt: TGCGCCAGCAGCCAAGCCCTAGGGACAGGATTTAATCAGCCCCAGCATTTT

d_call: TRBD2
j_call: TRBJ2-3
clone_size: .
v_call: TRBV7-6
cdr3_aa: CASSLGVSGGTDTQYF
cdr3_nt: TGTGCCAGCAGCTTAGGAGTTAGCGGGGGCACAGATACGCAGTATTTT

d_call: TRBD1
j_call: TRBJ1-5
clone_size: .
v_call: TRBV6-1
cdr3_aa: CASSGGQGVSNQPQHF
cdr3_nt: TGTGCCAGCAGTGGAGGACAGGGCGTGAGCAATCAGCCCCAGCATTTT

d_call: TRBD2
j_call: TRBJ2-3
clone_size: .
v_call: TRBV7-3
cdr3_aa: CASSSAGGPADTQYF
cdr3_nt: TGTGCCAGCAGCTCGGCGGGAGGCCCCGCAGATACGCAGTATTTT

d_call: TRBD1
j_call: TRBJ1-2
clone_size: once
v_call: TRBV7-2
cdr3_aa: CASNLRQGGTRYTF
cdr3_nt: TGTGCCAGCAACTTAAGACAGGGAGGTACGCGCTACACCTTC

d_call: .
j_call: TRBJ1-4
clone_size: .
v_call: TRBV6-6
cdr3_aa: CASSYEGRNEKLFF
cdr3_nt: TGTGCCAGCAGTTACGAGGGCCGGAATGAAAAACTGTTTTTT

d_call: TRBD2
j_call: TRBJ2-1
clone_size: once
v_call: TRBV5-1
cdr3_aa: CASGQGLAVYNEQFF
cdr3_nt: TGCGCCAGCGGCCAGGGACTAGCGGTCTACAATGAGCAGTTCTTC

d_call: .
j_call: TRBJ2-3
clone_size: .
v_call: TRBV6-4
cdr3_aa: CASSDLETDTQYF
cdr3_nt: TGTGCCAGCAGTGACCTCGAGACAGATACGCAGTATTTT

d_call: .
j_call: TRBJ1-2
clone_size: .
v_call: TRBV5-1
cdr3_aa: CASSLPGESSGYTF
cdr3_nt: TGCGCCAGCAGCTTGCCGGGGGAAAGCTCCGGCTACACCTTC

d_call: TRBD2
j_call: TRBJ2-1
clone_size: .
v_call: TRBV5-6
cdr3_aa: CASSLVALAASEQFF
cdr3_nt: TGTGCCAGCAGCTTGGTCGCGCTAGCGGCTAGTGAGCAGTTCTTC

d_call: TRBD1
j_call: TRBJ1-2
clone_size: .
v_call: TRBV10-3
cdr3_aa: CAPGQPVANYGYTF
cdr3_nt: TGTGCCCCGGGACAGCCGGTTGCTAACTATGGCTACACCTTC

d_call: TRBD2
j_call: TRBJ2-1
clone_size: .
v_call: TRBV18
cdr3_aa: CASSRTSGSYNEQFF
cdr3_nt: TGTGCCAGCTCACGGACTAGCGGGAGTTACAATGAGCAGTTCTTC

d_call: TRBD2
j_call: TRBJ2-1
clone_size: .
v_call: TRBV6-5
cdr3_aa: CASRPGLAGVNEQFF
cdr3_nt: TGTGCCAGCAGGCCGGGACTAGCGGGAGTTAATGAGCAGTTCTTC

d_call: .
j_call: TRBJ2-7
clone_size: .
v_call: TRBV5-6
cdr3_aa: CASSLTTPLGEQYF
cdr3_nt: TGTGCCAGCAGCTTAACTACCCCCTTGGGCGAGCAGTACTTC

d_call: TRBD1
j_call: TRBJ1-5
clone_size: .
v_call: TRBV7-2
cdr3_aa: CASSLGQGYQPQHF
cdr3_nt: TGTGCCAGCAGCTTGGGACAGGGCTATCAGCCCCAGCATTTT

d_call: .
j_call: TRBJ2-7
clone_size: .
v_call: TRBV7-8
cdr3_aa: CASSSREGRGYEQYF
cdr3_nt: TGTGCCAGCAGCAGCCGCGAGGGCCGGGGGTACGAGCAGTACTTC

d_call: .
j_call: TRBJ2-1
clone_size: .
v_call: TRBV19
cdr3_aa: CASSIGRWEMEQFF
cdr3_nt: TGTGCCAGTAGTATCGGAAGATGGGAGATGGAGCAGTTCTTC

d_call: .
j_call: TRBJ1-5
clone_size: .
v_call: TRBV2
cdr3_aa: CASSVDNNQPQHF
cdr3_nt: TGTGCCAGCAGCGTAGACAACAATCAGCCCCAGCATTTT

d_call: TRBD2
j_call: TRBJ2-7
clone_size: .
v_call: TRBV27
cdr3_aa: CASSFALAGGVQYF
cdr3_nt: TGTGCCAGCAGTTTCGCCCTAGCGGGAGGGGTGCAGTACTTC

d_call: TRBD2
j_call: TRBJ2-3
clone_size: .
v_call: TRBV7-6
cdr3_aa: CASSSGSGGAIDTQYF
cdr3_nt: TGTGCCAGCAGCTCGGGTAGCGGGGGGGCGATAGATACGCAGTATTTT

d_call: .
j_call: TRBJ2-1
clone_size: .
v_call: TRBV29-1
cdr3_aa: CSVEIADSYNEQFF
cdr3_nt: TGCAGCGTTGAAATAGCGGATTCCTACAATGAGCAGTTCTTC

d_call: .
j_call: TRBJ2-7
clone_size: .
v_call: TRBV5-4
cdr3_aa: CASSTTEGASRRGEQYF
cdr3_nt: TGTGCCAGCAGCACCACGGAAGGGGCGTCTCGCCGGGGGGAGCAGTACTTC

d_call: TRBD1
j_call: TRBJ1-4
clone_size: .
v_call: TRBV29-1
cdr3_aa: CSVGRTGRGKLFF
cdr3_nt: TGCAGCGTTGGCAGGACAGGGAGGGGAAAACTGTTTTTT

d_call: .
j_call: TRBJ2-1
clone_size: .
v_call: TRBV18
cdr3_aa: CASSPLPGSEQFF
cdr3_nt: TGTGCCAGCTCACCTCTGCCCGGTAGTGAGCAGTTCTTC